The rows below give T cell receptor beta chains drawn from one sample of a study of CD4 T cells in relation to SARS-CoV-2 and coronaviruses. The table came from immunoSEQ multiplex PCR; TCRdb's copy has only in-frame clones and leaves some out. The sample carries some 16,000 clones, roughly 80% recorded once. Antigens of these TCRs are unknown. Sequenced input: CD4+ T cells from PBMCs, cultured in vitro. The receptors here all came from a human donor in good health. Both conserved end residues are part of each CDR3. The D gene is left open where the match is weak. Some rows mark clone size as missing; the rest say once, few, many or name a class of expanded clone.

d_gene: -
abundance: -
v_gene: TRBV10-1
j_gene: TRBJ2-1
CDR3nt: TGCGCCAGCAGTATTAGCGATTTTCAGTTCTTC
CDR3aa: CASSISDFQFF

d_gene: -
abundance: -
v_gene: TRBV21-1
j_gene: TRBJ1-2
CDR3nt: TGTGCCAGGGGGGGGACAGGCCCAATTAACTATGGCTACACCTTC
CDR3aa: CARGGTGPINYGYTF

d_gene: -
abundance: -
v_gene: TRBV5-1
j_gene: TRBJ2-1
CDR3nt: TGCGCCAGCAGCTTGGACGGGAGCCGCTACAATGAGCAGTTCTTC
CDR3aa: CASSLDGSRYNEQFF

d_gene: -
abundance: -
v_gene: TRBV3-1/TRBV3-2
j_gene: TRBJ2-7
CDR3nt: TGTGCCAGCAGTCGCCACTACGAGCAGTACTTC
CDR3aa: CASSRHYEQYF

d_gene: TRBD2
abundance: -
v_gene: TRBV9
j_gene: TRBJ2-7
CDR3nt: TGTGCCAGCAGCGTAGCTAGCGGGAGGGTGTACGAGCAGTACTTC
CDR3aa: CASSVASGRVYEQYF

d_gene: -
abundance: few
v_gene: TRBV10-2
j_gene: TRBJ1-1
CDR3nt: TGCGCCAGCAGTGGAGGAATGAACACTGAAGCTTTCTTT
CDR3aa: CASSGGMNTEAFF

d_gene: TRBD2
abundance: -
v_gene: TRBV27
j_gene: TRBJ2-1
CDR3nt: TGTGCCAGCACCAAAGGGACTAGCGGGAGACTTCAGGGAAATGAGCAGTTCTTC
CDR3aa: CASTKGTSGRLQGNEQFF

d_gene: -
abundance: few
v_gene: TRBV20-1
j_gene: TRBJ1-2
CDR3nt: TGCAGTGTCTCGGACAGCTATGGCTACACCTTC
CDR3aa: CSVSDSYGYTF

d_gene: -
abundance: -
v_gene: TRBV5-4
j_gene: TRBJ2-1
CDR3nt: TGTGCCAGCAGCGCCCGTCTCAATGAGCAGTTCTTC
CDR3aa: CASSARLNEQFF

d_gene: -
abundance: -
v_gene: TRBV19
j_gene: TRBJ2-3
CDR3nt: TGTGCCAGTAGTATTGAACGCACGCAGTATTTT
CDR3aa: CASSIERTQYF

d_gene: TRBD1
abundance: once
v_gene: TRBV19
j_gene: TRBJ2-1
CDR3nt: TGTGCCAGTTCCCCCCGGGACAGGGCTCCCAATGAGCAGTTCTTC
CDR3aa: CASSPRDRAPNEQFF

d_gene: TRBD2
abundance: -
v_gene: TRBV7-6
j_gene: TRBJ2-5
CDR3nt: TGTGCCAGCAGCTCCCGACTAGCGGGAGTGGGCGAGACCCAGTACTTC
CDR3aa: CASSSRLAGVGETQYF

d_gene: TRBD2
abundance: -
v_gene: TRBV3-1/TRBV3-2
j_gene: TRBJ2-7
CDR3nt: TGTGCCAGCAGCCAAGAGCGGGAGGGCCATCACGAGCAGTACTTC
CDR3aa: CASSQEREGHHEQYF

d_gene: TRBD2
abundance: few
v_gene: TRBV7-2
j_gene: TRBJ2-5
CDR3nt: TGTGCCAGCAGCTTTCAAACGGGGGGAGAGACCCAGTACTTC
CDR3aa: CASSFQTGGETQYF

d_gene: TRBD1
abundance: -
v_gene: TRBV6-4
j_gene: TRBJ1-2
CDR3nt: TGTGCCAGCAGTGACCCGGGACAGGGATTCTATGGCTACACCTTC
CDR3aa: CASSDPGQGFYGYTF